The 21 T cell receptor beta chains presented below share a single source sample, sequenced in a study of T-cell memory formation after mild COVID-19. Via MiXCR, TCRdb re-called the 5' RACE reads, giving one row per CDR3 protein. The repertoire includes a few hundred thousand distinct CDR3 sequences, about 16% of them detected once, and more than 20% sits in the top ten. The material sequenced was PBMCs or a T cell subset sorted from them (not recorded which). The source is a man between 18 and 35 years old who had mild COVID-19 (a few samples of this study predate the infection). Cell type and time point are not known.

This clonotype was observed a handful of times. The chain links TRBV5-1 to TRBJ1-1; no clear D. Trimming removed 3 bases from V and 8 bases from J, with 11 bases in between. This CDR3 contains 12 residues. Germline-derived CDR1 and CDR2 are SGHRS and YFSETQ. CDR3 residues: CASSYEGVEAFF. CDR3 sequence (DNA): TGCGCCAGCAGCTACGAGGGTGTCGAAGCTTTCTTT.

This clonotype has just a few counts. Here the CDR3 DNA reads TGTGCCAGCAGTCCTGGCCGTGGAGATACGCAGTATTTT. Translated: CASSPGRGDTQYF. This rearrangement joins TRBV7-6 to TRBJ2-3; D is unclear. The ends were cut back, 6 bases at V and 5 bases at J, with 12 bases in the middle. The CDR3 consists of 13 residues. The germline gives CDR1 SGHVS, CDR2 FNYEAQ.

This clonotype was observed a few times. The V and J genes are TRBV29-1 and TRBJ2-7; a weak D match, TRBD1 (6 bases). The CDR3 is made up of 11 amino acids. V was pared by 6 bases and J by 3 bases, with 9 bases between. The germline gives CDR1 SQVTM, CDR2 ANQGSEA. The CDR3 DNA follows: TGCAGCGTGGACAGAGACTACGAGCAGTACGTC. As protein: CSVDRDYEQYV.

This clonotype was observed a few times. This chain links TRBV20-1 with TRBJ2-7; D ambiguous. V was trimmed by 0 bases and J by 0 bases, leaving 9 bases between them. Germline V CDR1 and CDR2: DFQATT, SNEGSKA (reference sequence). This CDR3 contains 14 residues. The CDR3 region is CSARDRISSYEQYV. CDR3 sequence (DNA): TGCAGTGCTAGAGATCGGATTAGCTCCTACGAGCAGTACGTC.

CDR3 coding DNA: TGTGCCAGCAGCTTAGCGGGGGTCTCCTCGTACGAGCAGTACTTC. As protein: CASSLAGVSSYEQYF. The V call is TRBV7-9, the J call TRBJ2-7, with D perhaps TRBD1 or TRBD2 (5 bases each). Trimming shortened V by 0 bases and J by 4 bases, and 13 bases separated the two germline ends. The germline V gene encodes CDR1 SEHNR and CDR2 FQNEAQ (reference sequence). The CDR3 consists of 15 residues.

The chain recombines TRBV13 with TRBJ1-2, with no clear D. The V and J ends lost 5 bases and 4 bases respectively, with 14 bases between them. Germline V gene data show CDR1 as PRHDT and CDR2 as FYEKMQ (reference sequence). The CDR3 has 14 amino acids. The CDR3 DNA follows: TGTGCCAGCAGCCCCCGGGAGGCCCCCTATGGCTACACCTTC. Its protein product is CASSPREAPYGYTF.

CDR3 region: CASSVDPGGYDGELFF. The CDR3, as DNA: TGTGCCAGCAGCGTAGATCCGGGGGGCTACGACGGGGAGCTGTTTTTT. The chain has TRBV9 and TRBJ2-2; tentative D call: TRBD2 (7 bases). Trimming stripped 0 bases from V and 7 bases from J, with 16 bases between. The germline V gene has CDR1 SGDLS and CDR2 YYNGEE. The CDR3 covers 16 residues.

The V gene is TRBV7-2, the J gene TRBJ2-1, with 7 bases matching TRBD2. After removal of 3 bases from V and 5 bases from J, the junction contained 10 bases not matched to a gene. Germline values: CDR1 SGHTA, CDR2 FQGNSA. The CDR3 totals 16 residues. CDR3 loop: CASSFKVVGTNNEQFF. In DNA form, the CDR3 reads TGTGCCAGCAGCTTTAAGGTAGTGGGGACTAACAATGAGCAGTTCTTC.

The chain has TRBV29-1 and TRBJ2-4; D is ambiguous. CDR1 is SQVTM and CDR2 is ANQGSEA in the germline V gene. V gave up 0 bases and J gave up 7 bases, with 13 bases separating them. There are 14 residues in the CDR3. CDR3 nucleotides: TGCAGCGTTGAAGATTTGAAAGGGTCGAACATTCAGTACTTC. Amino acid sequence: CSVEDLKGSNIQYF.

The chain links TRBV4-3 to TRBJ2-5, with a possible D match to TRBD1 (6 bases). Looked up from germline, CDR1 is LGHNA and CDR2 is YSLEER. V lost 1 base and J lost 2, with 17 bases in between. This CDR3 spans 17 amino acids. The CDR3 bases are TGCGCCAGCAGCCAAGGACTCCTCACAGGGATACAAGAGACCCAGTACTTC. Encoded protein: CASSQGLLTGIQETQYF.

The chain employs TRBV29-1 and TRBJ1-5; a weak D match, TRBD1 (6 bases). V lost 6 bases and J lost 3, with 12 bases in between. Germline V lookup: CDR1 SQVTM, CDR2 ANQGSEA. The CDR3 is made up of 13 amino acids. DNA for the CDR3: TGCAGCGTAGTAGGACAGCCCAATCAGCCCCAGCATTTT. Its translation is CSVVGQPNQPQHF.

This clonotype was counted between two and nine times. The chain has TRBV30 and TRBJ2-3; TRBD1 agrees at 7 bases. Germline CDR1 reads GTSNPN; CDR2 reads SVGIG (reference sequence). V was pared by 2 bases and J by 1 base, with 0 bases of the junction left unmatched. This CDR3 comprises 13 residues. The CDR3 here is CAWSQGGTDTQYF. CDR3 nucleotide sequence: TGTGCCTGGAGTCAGGGGGGCACAGATACGCAGTATTTT.

The chain employs TRBV5-1 and TRBJ1-6, with D perhaps matching TRBD1 (5 bases). The germline gives CDR1 SGHRS, CDR2 YFSETQ. V lost 4 bases and J 8 bases, leaving 19 bases between the germline ends. There are 16 residues in the CDR3. CDR3 DNA: TGCGCCAGCAGCGTAAACCCCGGTCTAGGGGATTCACCCCTCCACTTT. This translates into CASSVNPGLGDSPLHF.

This clonotype was counted between two and nine times. V usage is TRBV6-6 and J usage is TRBJ1-4, with a possible D match to TRBD1 (5 bases). Trimming removed 10 bases at V and 8 bases at J, with 17 bases between. The CDR3 is 13 residues long. CDR1 is MNHNY, CDR2 SVGAGI, per germline (reference sequence). The CDR3 DNA reads as TGTGCCACCCGGGACCGGGTAGAGGAAAAACTGTTTTTT. This translates into CATRDRVEEKLFF.

This clonotype was seen repeatedly, ten times or more. This chain joins TRBV6-6 and TRBJ2-2; D call uncertain. This CDR3 is 14 amino acids long. The V and J ends lost 6 bases and 4 bases respectively, with 12 bases between them. Germline V gene lookup returns CDR1 MNHNY and CDR2 SVGAGI (reference sequence). The DNA for the CDR3 is TGTGCCAGCAGAGACACCTCTCGCACCGGGGAGCTGTTTTTT. Protein product: CASRDTSRTGELFF.

The V gene is TRBV6-6, the J gene TRBJ2-6, with D perhaps matching TRBD1 (6 bases). V lost 5 bases and J 2 bases, leaving 10 bases between the germline ends. The CDR3 covers 15 residues. Looked up from germline, CDR1 is MNHNY and CDR2 is SVGAGI (reference sequence). Here the CDR3 reads CASSNTGTGANVLTF. The CDR3 DNA follows: TGTGCCAGCAGTAACACAGGGACTGGGGCCAACGTCCTGACTTTC.

The V call is TRBV19, the J call TRBJ2-7, with D hard to call. Germline CDR1 LNHDA, CDR2 SQIVND (reference sequence). Trimming cost V 5 bases and J 9 bases, with 23 bases left between them. The CDR3 is 15 amino acids. The CDR3 DNA sequence: TGTGCCAGTAGTCCTCAAGCCTGGACGGCCGAGGTGCAGTACTTC. Amino acid sequence: CASSPQAWTAEVQYF.

This clonotype was picked up a small number of times. This chain connects TRBV6-5 to TRBJ2-7; D unresolved. Looked up from germline, CDR1 is MNHEY and CDR2 is SVGAGI. V was cut by 2 bases and J by 2 bases, with 19 bases left in between. This CDR3 contains 17 residues. The CDR3 is CASSYRLAGIQPYEQYF. The CDR3, as DNA: TGTGCCAGCAGTTACCGATTAGCAGGCATACAACCCTACGAGCAGTACTTC.

The V gene is TRBV9, the J gene TRBJ1-2; 8 bases align to TRBD1. Per the germline V gene, CDR1 is SGDLS and CDR2 is YYNGEE. The CDR3 extends over 16 amino acids. The V and J ends lost 0 bases and 6 bases, in that order; junction bases with no gene match: 10. CDR3 amino acids: CASSVEAGNRGNGYTF. CDR3 bases: TGTGCCAGCAGCGTAGAAGCGGGGAACAGGGGGAATGGCTACACCTTC. The full variable domain, its missing parts supplied by reference TRBV9 and TRBJ1-2, is DSGVTQTPKHLITATGQRVTLRCSPRSGDLSVYWYQQSLDQGLQFLIQYYNGEERAKGNILERFSAQQFPDLHSELNLSSLELGDSALYFCASSVEAGNRGNGYTFGSGTRLTVV.

This clonotype has a handful of counts. This chain links TRBV20-1 with TRBJ2-7; D is unclear. This CDR3 comprises 14 residues. From germline, CDR1 is DFQATT and CDR2 SNEGSKA (reference sequence). Trimming left V 2 bases short and J 0 bases short, with 11 bases between. The DNA for the CDR3 is TGCAGTGCTAGAATCGGCGGCAGCTCCTACGAGCAGTACGTC. Translated: CSARIGGSSYEQYV.

This clonotype has only a few counts. The V and J genes are TRBV6-6 and TRBJ2-5; 11 positions match TRBD2. The junction had 12 bases not matched to a gene; V was cut back by 6 bases and J by 3 bases. Germline lookup yields CDR1 MNHNY and CDR2 SVGAGI (reference sequence). The CDR3 sequence is 17 residues long. DNA for the CDR3: TGTGCCAGCAGCCAGGCGCTAGCGGGGGGCATGGAAGAGACCCAGTACTTC. This sequence encodes CASSQALAGGMEETQYF.